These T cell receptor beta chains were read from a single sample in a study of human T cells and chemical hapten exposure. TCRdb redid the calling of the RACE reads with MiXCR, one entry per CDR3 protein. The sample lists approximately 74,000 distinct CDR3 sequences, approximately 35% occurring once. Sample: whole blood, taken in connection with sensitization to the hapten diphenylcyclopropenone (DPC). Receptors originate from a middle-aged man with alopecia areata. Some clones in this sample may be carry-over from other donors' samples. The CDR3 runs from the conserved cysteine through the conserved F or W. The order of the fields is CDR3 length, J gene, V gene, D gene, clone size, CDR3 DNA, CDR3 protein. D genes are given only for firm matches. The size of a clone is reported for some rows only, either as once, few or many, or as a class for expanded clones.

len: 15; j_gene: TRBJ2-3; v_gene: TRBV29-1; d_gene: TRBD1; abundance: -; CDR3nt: TGCAGCGTTGAAGCCTGGGACAGGGGGACAGATACGCAGTATTTT; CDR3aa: CSVEAWDRGTDTQYF
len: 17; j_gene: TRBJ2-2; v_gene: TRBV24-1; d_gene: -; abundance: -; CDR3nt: TGTGCCACCGGAGGGAGGACGGGACAAGCCCGTTTCGGGGAGCTGTTTTTT; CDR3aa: CATGGRTGQARFGELFF
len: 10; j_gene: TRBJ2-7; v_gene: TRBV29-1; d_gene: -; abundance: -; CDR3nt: TGCAGCGTTGAAGCGGGAGAGCAGTACTTC; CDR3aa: CSVEAGEQYF
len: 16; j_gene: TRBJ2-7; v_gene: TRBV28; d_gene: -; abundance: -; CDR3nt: TGTGCCAGCACCCCTGGGACGGTTCTAACTGCCTACGAGCAGTACTTC; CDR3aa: CASTPGTVLTAYEQYF
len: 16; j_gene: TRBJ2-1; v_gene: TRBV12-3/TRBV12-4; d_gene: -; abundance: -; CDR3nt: TGTGCCAGCAGTTCAGGTCTGACAGTAGCTTACAATGAGCAGTTCTTC; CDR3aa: CASSSGLTVAYNEQFF
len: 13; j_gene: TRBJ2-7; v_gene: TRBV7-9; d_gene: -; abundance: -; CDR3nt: TGTGCCAGCAGCTTAGCCCCCCAAAGGGAGCAGTACTTC; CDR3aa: CASSLAPQREQYF
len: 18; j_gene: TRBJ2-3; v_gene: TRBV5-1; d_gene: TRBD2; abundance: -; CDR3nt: TGCGCCAGCAGCTTTGGGACTAGCGGGAGACTCTACACAGATACGCAGTATTTT; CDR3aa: CASSFGTSGRLYTDTQYF
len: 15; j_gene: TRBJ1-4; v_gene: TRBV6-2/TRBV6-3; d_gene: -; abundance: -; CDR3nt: TGTGCCAGCAGTTATGGAGGGGCCCGTGGTGAAAAACTGTTTTTT; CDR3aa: CASSYGGARGEKLFF
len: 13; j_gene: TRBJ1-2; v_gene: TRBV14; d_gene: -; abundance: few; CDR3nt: TGTGCCAGCAGCCAGAATGGGGGGTATGGCTACACCTTC; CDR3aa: CASSQNGGYGYTF
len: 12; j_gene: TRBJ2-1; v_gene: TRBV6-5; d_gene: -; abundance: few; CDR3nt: TGTGCCAGCTCTACAATCGGGGATGAGCAGTTCTTC; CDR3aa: CASSTIGDEQFF
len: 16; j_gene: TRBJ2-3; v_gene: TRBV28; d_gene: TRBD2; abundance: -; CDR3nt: TGTGCCAGCAGTGATTCCCTAGCGGACTTCACAGATACGCAGTATTTT; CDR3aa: CASSDSLADFTDTQYF
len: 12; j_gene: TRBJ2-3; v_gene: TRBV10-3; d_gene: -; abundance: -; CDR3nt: TGTGCCATCAGTACCAGCACAGATACGCAGTATTTT; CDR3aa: CAISTSTDTQYF
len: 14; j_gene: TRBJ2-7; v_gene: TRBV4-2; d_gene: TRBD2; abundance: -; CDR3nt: TGTGCCAGCAGCCAAGCACTAGCGGCCTACGAGCAGTACTTC; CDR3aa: CASSQALAAYEQYF
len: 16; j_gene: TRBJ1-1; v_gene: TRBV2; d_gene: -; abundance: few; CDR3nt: TGTGCCAGCAGGTCCGGGGCCGCAAGTTCTAACACTGAAGCTTTCTTT; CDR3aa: CASRSGAASSNTEAFF
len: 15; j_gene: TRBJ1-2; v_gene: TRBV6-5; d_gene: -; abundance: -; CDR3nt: TGTGCCAGCAGTTACCTCCGACAGGCTAACTATGGCTACACCTTC; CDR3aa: CASSYLRQANYGYTF
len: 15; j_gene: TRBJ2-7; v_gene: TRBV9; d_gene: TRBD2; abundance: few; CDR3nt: TGTGCCAGCAGCGTCAATAGCGGGAGTAGTTACGAGCAGTACTTC; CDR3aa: CASSVNSGSSYEQYF
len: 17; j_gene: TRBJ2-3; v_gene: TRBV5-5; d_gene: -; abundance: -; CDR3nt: TGTGCCAGCAGCTCACACTTGACACTAACCTACGAGGATACGCAGTATTTT; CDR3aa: CASSSHLTLTYEDTQYF
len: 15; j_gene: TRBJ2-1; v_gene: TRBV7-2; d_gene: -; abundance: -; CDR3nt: TGTGCCAGCAGCCCCGCGCCTAGCGATTACAATGAGCAGTTCTTC; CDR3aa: CASSPAPSDYNEQFF
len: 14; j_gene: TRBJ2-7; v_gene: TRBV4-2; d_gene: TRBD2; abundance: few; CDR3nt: TGTGCCAGCGGGAGACTAGCGCAGCCCTACGAGCAGTACTTC; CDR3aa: CASGRLAQPYEQYF
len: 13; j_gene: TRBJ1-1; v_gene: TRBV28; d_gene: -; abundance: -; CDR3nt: TGTGCCAGCAGTTCCCCTCCGGACCATGAAGCTTTCTTT; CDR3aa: CASSSPPDHEAFF
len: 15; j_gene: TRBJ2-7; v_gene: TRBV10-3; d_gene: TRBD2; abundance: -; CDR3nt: TGTGCCATCAGTGAGCCAAGGACTAGCTCCTACGAGCAGTACTTC; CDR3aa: CAISEPRTSSYEQYF
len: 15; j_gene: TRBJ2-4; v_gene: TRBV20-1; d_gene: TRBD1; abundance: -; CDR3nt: TGCAGTGCTAGGCGGACAGGGGCAGCCAAAAACATTCAGTACTTC; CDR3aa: CSARRTGAAKNIQYF
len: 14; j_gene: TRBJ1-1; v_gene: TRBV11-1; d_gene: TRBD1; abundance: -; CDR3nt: TGTGCCAGCAGCTCGACAGGGACTGGTACTGAAGCTTTCTTT; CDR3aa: CASSSTGTGTEAFF
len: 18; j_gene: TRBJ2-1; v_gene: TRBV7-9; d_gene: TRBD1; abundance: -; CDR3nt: TGTGCCAGCAGCTTAGCCGTCCAGGGGGTTATATCCTACAATGAGCAGTTCTTC; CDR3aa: CASSLAVQGVISYNEQFF
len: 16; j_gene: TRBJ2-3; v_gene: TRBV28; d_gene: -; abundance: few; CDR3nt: TGTGCCAGCAGTTCTTTTGGGGCAGGTAGCACAGATACGCAGTATTTT; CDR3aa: CASSSFGAGSTDTQYF
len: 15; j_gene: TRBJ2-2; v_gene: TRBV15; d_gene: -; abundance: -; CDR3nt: TGTGCCACCAGCAGAGATACGCGGAACACCGGGGAGCTGTTTTTT; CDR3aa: CATSRDTRNTGELFF
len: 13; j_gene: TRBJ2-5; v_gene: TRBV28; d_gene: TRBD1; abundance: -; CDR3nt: TGTGCCAGCAGCCTAGGGGGCCAGGAGACCCAGTACTTC; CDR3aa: CASSLGGQETQYF
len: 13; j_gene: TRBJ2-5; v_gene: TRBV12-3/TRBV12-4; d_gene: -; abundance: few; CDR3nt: TGTGCCAGCAGCCTGACGGGGGTGGAGACCCAGTACTTC; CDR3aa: CASSLTGVETQYF
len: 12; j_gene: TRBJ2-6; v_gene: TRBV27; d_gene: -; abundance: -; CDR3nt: TGTGCCAGCAGGACTGGGGCCAACGTCCTGACTTTC; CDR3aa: CASRTGANVLTF
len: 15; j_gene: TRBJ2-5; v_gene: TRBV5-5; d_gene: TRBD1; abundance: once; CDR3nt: TGTGCCAGCAGCTCGACGGACAGGTACCAAGAGACCCAGTACTTC; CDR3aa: CASSSTDRYQETQYF
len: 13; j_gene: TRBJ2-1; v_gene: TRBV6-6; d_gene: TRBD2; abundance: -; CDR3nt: TGTGCCAGCAGTTCTAGCGGAAGAGATGAGCAGTTCTTC; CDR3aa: CASSSSGRDEQFF
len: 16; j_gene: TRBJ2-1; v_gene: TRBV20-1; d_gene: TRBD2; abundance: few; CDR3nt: TGCAGTGCTTACGACTGGACTAGCGGGGGATACAATGAGCAGTTCTTC; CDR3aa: CSAYDWTSGGYNEQFF
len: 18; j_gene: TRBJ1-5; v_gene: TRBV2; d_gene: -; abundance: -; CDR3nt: TGTGCCAGCAGTGAAGCTCTTAGGGGCTTACCTAGCAATCAGCCCCAGCATTTT; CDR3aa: CASSEALRGLPSNQPQHF
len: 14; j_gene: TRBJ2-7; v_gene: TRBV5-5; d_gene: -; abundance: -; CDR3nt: TGTGCCAGCAGCTTGGGACAGCCCTCCTACGAGCAGTACTTC; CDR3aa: CASSLGQPSYEQYF
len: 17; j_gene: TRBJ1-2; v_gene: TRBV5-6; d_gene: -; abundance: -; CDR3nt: TGTGCCAGCAGCTTTGGGACGTTCGGGAGGTCTAACTATGGCTACACCTTC; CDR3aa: CASSFGTFGRSNYGYTF
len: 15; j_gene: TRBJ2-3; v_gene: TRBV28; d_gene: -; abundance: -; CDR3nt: TGTGCCAGCAGCCTTACCCCTCACACATTGAATACGCAGTATTTT; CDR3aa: CASSLTPHTLNTQYF
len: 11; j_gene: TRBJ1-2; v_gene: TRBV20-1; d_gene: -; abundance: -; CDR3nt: TGCAGTGCTAGAGCTGGGGACGGCTACACCTTC; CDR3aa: CSARAGDGYTF
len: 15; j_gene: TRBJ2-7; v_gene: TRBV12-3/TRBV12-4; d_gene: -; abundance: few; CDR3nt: TGTGCCAGCAGCATGGGGGCAGCCTCCCCGTACGAGCAGTACTTC; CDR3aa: CASSMGAASPYEQYF
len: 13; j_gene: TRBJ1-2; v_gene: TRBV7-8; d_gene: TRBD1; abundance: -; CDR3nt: TGTGCCAGCAGGCAACAGGGGGACTATGGCTACACCTTC; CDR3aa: CASRQQGDYGYTF
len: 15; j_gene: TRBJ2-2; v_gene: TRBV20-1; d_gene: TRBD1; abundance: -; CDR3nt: TGCAGTGCCAAAGGACAGGGGACGAACACCGGGGAGCTGTTTTTT; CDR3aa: CSAKGQGTNTGELFF
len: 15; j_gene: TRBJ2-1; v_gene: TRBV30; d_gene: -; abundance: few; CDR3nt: TGTGCCTGGAGTGTCGGCCTCGCCTCCTACAATGAGCAGTTCTTC; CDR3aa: CAWSVGLASYNEQFF
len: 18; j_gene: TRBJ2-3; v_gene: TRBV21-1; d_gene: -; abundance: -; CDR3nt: TGTGCCAGCAGCTCCTACTATCACATAACCTCTGGCACAGATACGCAGTATTTT; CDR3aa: CASSSYYHITSGTDTQYF
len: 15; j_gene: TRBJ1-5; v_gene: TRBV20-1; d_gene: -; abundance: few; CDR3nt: TGCAGTGCTGATGAGGGGACGGGACGGAATCAGCCCCAGCATTTT; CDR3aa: CSADEGTGRNQPQHF